Listed below are T cell receptor beta chains from one sample, sequenced in a study of blood T cell repertoires in COVID-19. Sequenced by immunoSEQ multiplex PCR; TCRdb stores in-frame clones only, minus some. Here the sample spans more than 200,000 clones, about four fifths being singletons. Sequenced input: peripheral blood. The receptors here all came from a man between 45 and 60 years old with active or convalescent COVID-19. Each CDR3 is given with its conserved first and last residue. A D gene is named only where the DNA matches it firmly. A row's size may be missing; if present it is once, few, many or a size class.

clone size,V gene,D gene,J gene,CDR3 protein,CDR3 DNA
.,TRBV11-2,TRBD2,TRBJ2-3,CASNNGGTSTDTQYF,TGTGCCAGCAACAACGGGGGGACTAGCACAGATACGCAGTATTTT
.,TRBV7-9,.,TRBJ1-1,CASSLGGGTEAFF,TGTGCCAGCAGCTTAGGCGGGGGGACTGAAGCTTTCTTT
few,TRBV7-9,TRBD2,TRBJ2-7,CASSLSGGGDEQYF,TGTGCCAGCAGCTTAAGCGGGGGAGGGGACGAGCAGTACTTC
once,TRBV6-4,.,TRBJ2-2,CASSVGVDTGELFF,TGTGCCAGCAGTGTAGGGGTAGACACCGGGGAGCTGTTTTTT
.,TRBV5-3,.,TRBJ2-5,CARSLESSVGETQYF,TGTGCCAGAAGCCTAGAGTCCTCCGTAGGAGAGACCCAGTACTTC
.,TRBV7-9,.,TRBJ2-2,CASSPNSLWLTGELFF,TGTGCCAGCAGCCCCAACAGCCTATGGTTAACCGGGGAGCTGTTTTTT
once,TRBV10-2,.,TRBJ2-7,CASSQSGYEQYF,TGCGCCAGCAGTCAATCGGGCTACGAGCAGTACTTC
.,TRBV9,TRBD1,TRBJ1-4,CASSVEATGGGEKLFF,TGTGCCAGCAGCGTAGAAGCGACAGGGGGTGGTGAAAAACTGTTTTTT
.,TRBV6-4,TRBD1,TRBJ1-2,CASSPGTGSYGYTF,TGTGCCAGCAGCCCCGGGACAGGCAGCTATGGCTACACCTTC
.,TRBV6-4,TRBD1,TRBJ2-2,CASSKETGTGELFF,TGTGCCAGCAGTAAAGAGACAGGGACCGGGGAGCTGTTTTTT